The clone carrying this T cell receptor beta chain occurred a few times. Its antigen is undetermined. The data originate from a study of T cells in Graves' hyperthyroidism and ophthalmopathy. Across the whole study: Peripheral blood was collected at initial diagnosis, before any treatment. Findings and caveats of the study: Most thyroid clonotypes with frequency above 0.001 were detected in blood.

Exclusion of a patient resulted from uncontrolled infection, other autoimmune disease, pregnancy or lactation. The TCR beta CDR3 regions underwent amplification using RNA transcripts as the source. TCR CDR3 underwent first-round RT-PCR with the HTBI primer set. TCRdb processed the multiplex PCR reads anew with MiXCR; each CDR3 protein has one entry. This sample has 450,000 to 550,000 distinct CDR3 sequences; roughly 24% occur once, and the top ten carry about 10%. The sequence derives from a woman in her 30s with Graves' ophthalmopathy. Source material: blood.

The CDR3 reads CASSLEGLAVQETQYF. CDR3 sequence (DNA): TGTGCCAGCAGCTTAGAGGGGCTAGCGGTTCAAGAGACCCAGTACTTC. The chain recombines TRBV7-8 with TRBJ2-5, with 7 bases fitting TRBD2. The germline V gene has CDR1 SGHVS and CDR2 FQNEAQ. The CDR3 sequence is 16 residues long. V gave up 1 base and J gave up 2 bases; unmatched junction bases: 7.